This T cell receptor (beta chain) comes out of a study of regulatory T cells in long-lasting Graves disease. Study-wide background: Graves' patients, newly diagnosed, had taken antithyroid drugs under 3 months. General study results and limits: There were preferences for TRBV28, TRBJ1-2 and TRBJ2-5 in persistent disease.

The CDR3 sequence is 12 residues long. V lost 3 bases and J 9 bases, leaving 9 bases between the germline ends. Per the germline V gene, CDR1 is MNHNS and CDR2 is SASEGT. Indicated time point: newly diagnosed GD, antithyroid drugs for less than 3 months. PBMC RNA was the source of the TCR library. Through Arm-PCR of CDR3 regions and iRepertoire HTBI primers, TCR beta libraries were built. TCRdb processed the multiplex PCR reads anew with MiXCR; each CDR3 protein has one entry. The top ten hold more than 10% of the sample, which has about 500,000 distinct CDR3 sequences, about a sixth seen once. As to this clonotype: Its antigen is still unknown.

These records were also assigned to another study, of T cells in Graves' hyperthyroidism and ophthalmopathy. As that report states: Uncontrolled infection, other autoimmune disease, pregnancy or lactation led to exclusion. Most clonotypes expanded in thyroid above 0.001 were likewise present in blood.

The starting material was peripheral blood mononuclear cells (PBMCs), obtained at new diagnosis, from a patient treated with antithyroid drugs. The chain joins TRBV6-1 to TRBJ2-4, with D maybe TRBD2 (5 bases). The receptor was isolated from a man between 40 and 49 years old with Graves disease. CDR3 in DNA: TGTGCCAGCAGTGATAGCGTAACCATTCAGTACTTC. It yields the protein CASSDSVTIQYF.